The source of this T cell receptor beta chain is a study of shared clonotypes between healthy human individuals. About the study: Per donor, CD8 memory used one plate, CD8 naive used two, CD4 memory used three and CD4 naive used three. Notes on the study in general: Among non-shared clonotypes, generation probabilities were lower than among those shared by all four donors.

V was cut by 1 base and J by 5 bases, with 9 bases left in between. CDR1 SGHRS and CDR2 YFSETQ come from the germline V gene. The CDR3 is 14 amino acids. Division of CD4+ cells produced a CD45RA+ naive subset and a CD45RA-negative memory subset. As for this clone: Its antigen is unknown. Other DNA sequences in this sample translate to the same CDR3.

Some clones are missing from TCRdb's copy, which holds only in-frame ones; the method was immunoSEQ multiplex PCR. The profile covers millions of clones, with over 90% appearing a single time and 0.35% to 0.45% taken by the ten largest. The material sequenced was naive CD4+ T cells from PBMCs. As to subset: CD45RA+ positively selected. The gene calls are TRBV5-1 and TRBJ2-2, with D possibly matching TRBD1 (5 bases). The receptor comes from a man aged 18 to 29 in good health. Some clones in this sample may be carry-over from other donors' samples. CDR3: CASSLTGATGELFF. The DNA for the CDR3 is TGCGCCAGCAGCTTGACTGGGGCGACCGGGGAGCTGTTTTTT.